The clone carrying this T cell receptor beta chain was seen more than once but under ten times. Looked up from germline, CDR1 is LGHNT and CDR2 is FRNRAP. The CDR3 has 13 residues. The V gene lost 4 bases and the J gene lost 2 bases, with 6 bases spanning the gap. The data originate from a study of CD8+CD57+ T cells in acquired aplastic anemia. The TCR beta profiling, which covered VDJ combination and CDR3 sequence, was carried out using genomic DNA as the template. TCRdb passed the reads through MiXCR, listing each CDR3 protein once. The sample comprises 450,000 to 550,000 distinct CDR3 sequences, approximately 33% of which are singletons, and around 0.82% rests with the top ten. In patients chosen for sequencing, flow cytometry had shown CD8+CD57+ cell expansion.

The receptor was derived from a human donor with aplastic anemia. V and J are TRBV12-5 and TRBJ1-3; unclear D gene. The sequenced sample consisted of sorted CD4+, CD8+, or CD8+CD57+ T cells (not recorded which) from PBMCs. CDR3 bases: TGTGCTAGTGGTTCCCCAGCTGGAAACACCATATATTTT. It is translated as CASGSPAGNTIYF.